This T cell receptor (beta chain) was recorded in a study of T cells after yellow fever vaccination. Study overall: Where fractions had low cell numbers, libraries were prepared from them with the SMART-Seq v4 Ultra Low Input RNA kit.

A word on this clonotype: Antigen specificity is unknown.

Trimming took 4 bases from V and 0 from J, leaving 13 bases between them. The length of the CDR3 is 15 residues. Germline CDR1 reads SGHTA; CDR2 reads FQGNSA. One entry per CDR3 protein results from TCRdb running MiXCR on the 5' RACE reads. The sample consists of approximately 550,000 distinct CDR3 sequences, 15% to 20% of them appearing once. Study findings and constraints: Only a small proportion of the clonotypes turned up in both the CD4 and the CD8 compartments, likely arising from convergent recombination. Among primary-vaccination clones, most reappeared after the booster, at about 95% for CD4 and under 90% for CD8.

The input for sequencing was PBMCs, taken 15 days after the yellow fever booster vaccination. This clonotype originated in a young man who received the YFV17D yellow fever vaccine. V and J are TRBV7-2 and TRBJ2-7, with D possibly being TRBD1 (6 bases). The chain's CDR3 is CASSSRDILSYEQYF. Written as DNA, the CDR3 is TGTGCCAGCAGCTCCCGGGACATTCTCTCCTACGAGCAGTACTTC.